The following is a TCR beta chain sequence with its context. Its recognized antigen is unknown. The sample holds no much larger clone one base away, and base qualities are not on file. These data belong to a study of blood T cell repertoires in COVID-19 (dated by TCRdb to about 2020). A note on the overall study: Samples from collaborators originated in the United States, Italy and Spain and spanned both the acute and convalescent phases of COVID-19. The prospective study material was composed of cDNA or gDNA derived from T cells, B-cell-depleted T cells, or PBMCs. The repertoires were released in a freely available public database intended as a resource for research on the immune response to SARS-CoV-2. The dataset comprised deeply sampled blood TCRbeta repertoires from subjects exposed to, actively infected with, or recovered from COVID-19. The samples were drawn from two sources: the first 160 participants of the ongoing ImmuneRACE study, and fewer than 1,500 subjects contributed by 6 global collaborators. Where available, HLA class I and class II types were taken from metadata supplied by the sample provider and were not determined by assay-based typing. Sample metadata almost always included a de-identified subject ID, COVID-19 status, age in years and sex. Overall study results and their limits: The amount of clinical and demographic metadata varied by source and participant and was provided uncurated.

Enrolling through a virtual design, the prospective study's participants ranged in age from roughly 18 to 95 years and lived across roughly 23 United States geographic areas. In the prospective study, cohorts were assigned on the basis of participant-reported clinical history obtained from a screening survey and a study questionnaire. In the prospective study, whole blood, serum and a nasopharyngeal or oropharyngeal swab were collected from each participant by mobile phlebotomists. Participants in the prospective study had the option to provide additional blood draws and questionnaires over a 2-month period. Prospective study blood samples were shipped either frozen or at room temperature before DNA extraction. The immunoSEQ Assay, a bias-controlled multiplex PCR, was used to amplify TCRbeta CDR3 regions from genomic DNA. In the paper's pipeline: The number of nucleated cells in each sample was estimated from the amplification of reference gene primers within the assay. Sequence reads were collapsed and filtered to measure the absolute abundance of every unique TCRbeta CDR3 rearrangement. For each sample, productive Simpson clonality was calculated by taking the square root of Simpson's diversity index across productive rearrangements. The table was pulled from immuneACCESS by TCRdb, which kept in-frame rearrangements only. Such tables lose some clones; where checked, under half of the loss comes from unresolved V genes, and the rest has no known cause. V and J calls and clone size are those listed in that table; D and trimming were worked out from the DNA. The sample table lists 200,000 to 250,000 clones, over 75% of them with a count of one. The top ten clones comprise 3.5% of the sample.

This TCR derives from a woman younger than 30 in a cohort exposed to, infected with or recovered from COVID-19 (not recorded which). The source material was PBMCs or T cells enriched from blood (not recorded which).

The CDR3 has the sequence CASSLRGLAPDTQYF. At the DNA level, the sequence is TGTGCCAGCAGCTTACGGGGACTAGCCCCAGATACGCAGTATTTT. The rearranged segments are TRBV11-1 and TRBJ2-3, and 9 junctional nucleotides match TRBD2. CDR1 is given as SGHAT and CDR2 as FQDESV, both from the germline V gene (reference sequence). Taken from cysteine to phenylalanine, the CDR3 has 15 residues. CDR3 DNA only is kept here, 45 bases in frame from base 1. Relative to germline, V is missing 2 bases and J is missing 4 bases, with 4 bases of the junction outside any gene match. Where the CDR3 stops, the reference TRBV11-1 and TRBJ2-3 genes take over; the full variable domain is EAEVAQSPRYKITEKSQAVAFWCDPISGHATLYWYRQILGQGPELLVQFQDESVVDDSQLPKDRFSAERLKGVDSTLKIQPAELGDSAMYLCASSLRGLAPDTQYFGPGTRLTVL.